This entry lists 3 T cell receptor beta chains sequenced from one sample in a study of blood T cell repertoires in COVID-19. The table came from immunoSEQ multiplex PCR; TCRdb's copy has only in-frame clones and leaves some out. The sample includes about 360,000 clones, around 88% of them seen just once. The sequencing input was peripheral blood. The receptor set was obtained from a woman aged 55-70 years with COVID-19, enrolled during active disease.

This clone occurred a few times. The V gene is TRBV5-6, the J gene TRBJ2-5; 7 nucleotides agree with TRBD1. The CDR3 is 13 residues long. With 3 bases clipped from V and 2 bases from J, the junction kept 1 base outside the gene matches. The germline V gene has CDR1 SGHDT and CDR2 YYEEEE. CDR3 in amino acids: CASSSRGQETQYF. The CDR3 DNA sequence: TGTGCCAGCAGCTCCAGGGGGCAAGAGACCCAGTACTTC.

The V and J genes are TRBV7-2 and TRBJ1-4; 9 bases are shared with TRBD1. Germline V gene sequence: CDR1 SGHTA, CDR2 FQGNSA. Trimming cost V 5 bases and J 8 bases; bases outside gene matches: 12. The CDR3 is made up of 16 amino acids. The CDR3 is CASSRNRGQSSEKLFF. DNA of the CDR3: TGTGCCAGCAGCCGTAACAGGGGGCAGAGTAGCGAAAAACTGTTTTTT.

The V and J genes are TRBV27 and TRBJ2-2; D gene unclear. Trimming stripped 3 bases from V and 0 bases from J, with 2 bases between. The CDR3 consists of 13 residues. The germline V gene has CDR1 MNHEY and CDR2 SMNVEV (reference sequence). The CDR3 reads CASSFANTGELFF. As DNA, the CDR3 is TGTGCCAGCAGTTTCGCGAACACCGGGGAGCTGTTTTTT.